The 32 T cell receptor beta chains presented below share a single source sample, sequenced in a study of cytomegalovirus exposure and HLA in healthy donors. Primers: 60 Vbeta forward and 13 Jbeta reverse. The assay was immunoSEQ multiplex PCR, and TCRdb's table has in-frame clones only and misses some. The sample contains about 160,000 clones, over 75% of which appear only once. Specimen: PBMCs. The source of these receptors is a man aged 40-55 years in good health and CMV-seronegative.

The CDR3 DNA follows: TGTGCCAGCAGCCCGGACGGGGTCCAACACGAGCAGTACTTC. Translated: CASSPDGVQHEQYF. The rearrangement links TRBV5-4 to TRBJ2-7; a possible D gene is TRBD2 (5 bases). The length of the CDR3 is 14 residues. V dropped 4 bases and J dropped 5 bases, with 16 bases sitting between them. CDR1 is SGHNT and CDR2 is YYREEE in the germline V gene (reference sequence).

This clone was counted a few times. This rearrangement joins TRBV7-9 to TRBJ2-7; 9 nucleotides line up with TRBD2. CDR1 is SEHNR and CDR2 is FQNEAQ in the germline V gene (reference sequence). V lost 4 bases to trimming and J lost 7 bases; unmatched junction nucleotides: 11. The length of the CDR3 is 15 residues. CDR3 nucleotides: TGTGCCAGCAGCTCTCACAACGGACTAGCGAGGGAGCAGTACTTC. Protein product: CASSSHNGLAREQYF. Variable domain in full (rest from reference TRBV7-9 and TRBJ2-7): DTGVSQNPRHKITKRGQNVTFRCDPISEHNRLYWYRQTLGQGPEFLTYFQNEAQLEKSRLLSDRFSAERPKGSFSTLEIQRTEQGDSAMYLCASSSHNGLAREQYFGPGTRLTVT.

The chain has TRBV27 and TRBJ2-1; TRBD1 is a possible D gene (6 bases). Germline values: CDR1 MNHEY, CDR2 SMNVEV (reference sequence). Trimming stripped 7 bases from V and 4 bases from J, with 14 bases between. CDR3 length equals 14 residues. CDR3 residues: CASKDRQIYNEQFF. CDR3 coding DNA: TGTGCCAGCAAAGACAGGCAGATTTACAATGAGCAGTTCTTC.

The V call is TRBV9, the J call TRBJ1-3; TRBD1 is a possible D gene (6 bases). V lost 4 bases and J 4 bases, leaving 15 bases between the germline ends. The CDR3 covers 15 residues. The V gene's germline CDR1 is SGDLS and CDR2 YYNGEE. The CDR3, as DNA: TGTGCCAGCAGCTTAAGGGGGGGGGACGGAAACACCATATATTTT. Amino acid sequence: CASSLRGGDGNTIYF.

The chain uses TRBV5-8 and TRBJ1-2, with TRBD1 as a possible D gene (5 bases). This CDR3 comprises 13 residues. Per germline, CDR1 SGHTS and CDR2 YDEGEE. Trimming shortened V by 4 bases and J by 7 bases, and 14 bases separated the two germline ends. The CDR3 nucleotides read TGTGCCAGCAGCCTCAACTCCGGGGGTGGCTACACCTTC. This codes for CASSLNSGGGYTF.

This sequence joins TRBV4-1 and TRBJ2-7; 9 bases fit TRBD2. V was pared by 4 bases and J by 2 bases, with 9 bases of the junction left unmatched. Per germline, CDR1 MGHRA and CDR2 YSYEKL. CDR3 length: 16 amino acids. The CDR3 DNA is TGCGCCAGCAGCCCTGAGGAGCGGGGGGACCCCTACGAGCAGTACTTC. This gives the protein CASSPEERGDPYEQYF.

The chain has TRBV7-3 and TRBJ2-5; the D gene is possibly TRBD2 (6 bases). Per germline, CDR1 SGHTA and CDR2 FQGTGA. V was pared by 6 bases and J by 2 bases, with 16 bases between. This CDR3 comprises 15 residues. The CDR3 region is CASRRTAGPQETQYF. CDR3 bases: TGTGCCAGCAGGAGAACCGCGGGACCTCAAGAGACCCAGTACTTC.

The chain joins TRBV7-9 to TRBJ2-7; maybe TRBD2 (7 bases). Germline CDR1 SEHNR, CDR2 FQNEAQ (reference sequence). This CDR3 is 15 amino acids long. V was pared by 5 bases and J by 2 bases, with 16 bases between. The CDR3 DNA is TGTGCCAGCAGCAGGTTCGGGGGGCCTACCTACGAGCAGTACTTC. This codes for CASSRFGGPTYEQYF. The whole variable domain, remainder taken from reference TRBV7-9 and TRBJ2-7, is DTGVSQNPRHKITKRGQNVTFRCDPISEHNRLYWYRQTLGQGPEFLTYFQNEAQLEKSRLLSDRFSAERPKGSFSTLEIQRTEQGDSAMYLCASSRFGGPTYEQYFGPGTRLTVT.

This sequence joins TRBV7-2 and TRBJ2-1; tentative D call: TRBD1 (5 bases). The CDR3 has 12 amino acids. The germline V gene encodes CDR1 SGHTA and CDR2 FQGNSA. V shed 2 bases and J shed 12 bases, with 11 bases lying between them. In DNA, the CDR3 is TGTGCCAGCAGCTTATTTGGCAGGGCGCAGTTCTTC. Translating gives CASSLFGRAQFF. Full variable domain (missing parts from reference TRBV7-2 and TRBJ2-1): GAGVSQSPSNKVTEKGKDVELRCDPISGHTALYWYRQSLGQGLEFLIYFQGNSAPDKSGLPSDRFSAERTGGSVSTLTIQRTQQEDSAVYLCASSLFGRAQFFGPGTRLTVL.

The genes are TRBV6-5 and TRBJ2-3; D perhaps matches TRBD1 (7 bases). Germline CDR1 MNHEY, CDR2 SVGAGI. Deletions cut 8 bases from V and 2 bases from J, with 14 bases between. The CDR3 loop spans 14 amino acids. The CDR3: CASARQGLTDTQYF. For the CDR3, the DNA is TGTGCCAGCGCGAGACAGGGACTCACAGATACGCAGTATTTT.

The chain combines TRBV6-6 with TRBJ1-1, with D maybe TRBD1 (6 bases). Trimming left V 6 bases short and J 0 bases short, with 17 bases between. Germline V gene data show CDR1 as MNHNY and CDR2 as SVGAGI (reference sequence). This CDR3 has 16 residues. The CDR3 is CASRLDQQGVNTEAFF. In DNA form, the CDR3 reads TGTGCCAGCAGGCTCGATCAACAGGGCGTGAACACTGAAGCTTTCTTT.

Only a few counts were recorded for this clone. The CDR3 bases are TGTGCCAGCAGCCGTTCCGGGACTGGGGTCTATGGCTACACCTTC. It yields the protein CASSRSGTGVYGYTF. The chain recombines TRBV11-2 with TRBJ1-2, with D possibly TRBD1 on 5 matching bases. Trimming removed 5 bases at V and 4 bases at J, with 17 bases between. This CDR3 contains 15 residues. The germline V gene encodes CDR1 SGHAT and CDR2 FQNNGV.

The rearrangement joins TRBV5-6 to TRBJ2-3; D remains ambiguous. V was shortened by 1 base and J by 5 bases, with 5 bases between the two germline ends. The CDR3 totals 12 residues. CDR1 is SGHDT, CDR2 YYEEEE, per germline. CDR3 protein: CASSLTGDTQYF. CDR3 coding DNA: TGTGCCAGCAGCTTGACCGGAGATACGCAGTATTTT.

The CDR3 here is CASSQDSASAPYNEQFF. DNA for the CDR3: TGCGCCAGCAGCCAAGACTCGGCTAGCGCCCCTTACAATGAGCAGTTCTTC. The chain couples TRBV4-1 to TRBJ2-1, with a tentative D call TRBD2 (6 bases). From germline, CDR1 is MGHRA and CDR2 YSYEKL. V was cut by 0 bases and J by 4 bases, with 16 bases left in between. This CDR3 contains 17 residues.

This clone was seen just once. The V gene is TRBV7-3, the J gene TRBJ2-5; 7 nucleotides line up with TRBD1. This CDR3 is built from 16 residues. The ends lost 5 bases at V and 5 bases at J; junction bases unmatched: 14. Germline V lookup: CDR1 SGHTA, CDR2 FQGTGA. CDR3 sequence (DNA): TGTGCCAGCAGCCAGTCTTGGGGCACAGGGGACGAGACCCAGTACTTC. It is translated as CASSQSWGTGDETQYF.

V usage is TRBV27 and J usage is TRBJ1-1; D is undetermined. Looked up from germline, CDR1 is MNHEY and CDR2 is SMNVEV (reference sequence). V was cut by 6 bases and J by 0 bases, with 8 bases left in between. The CDR3 extends over 13 amino acids. DNA for the CDR3: TGTGCCAGCAGCTACACTATGAACACTGAAGCTTTCTTT. This encodes CASSYTMNTEAFF.

The V and J genes are TRBV5-6 and TRBJ1-2, with 8 nucleotides matching TRBD1. The trim removed 0 bases at V and 2 bases at J, leaving 3 bases unmatched. Germline V gives CDR1 SGHDT, CDR2 YYEEEE. The CDR3 is 15 residues long. The CDR3: CASSLANRGNYGYTF. The CDR3 bases are TGTGCCAGCAGCTTGGCCAACAGGGGGAACTATGGCTACACCTTC. The entire variable domain, with the rest obtained from reference TRBV5-6 and TRBJ1-2, is as follows: DAGVTQSPTHLIKTRGQQVTLRCSPKSGHDTVSWYQQALGQGPQFIFQYYEEEERQRGNFPDRFSGHQFPNYSSELNVNALLLGDSALYLCASSLANRGNYGYTFGSGTRLTVV.

This clone has a single count. V usage is TRBV4-3 and J usage is TRBJ1-4; D call uncertain. Per germline, CDR1 LGHNA and CDR2 YSLEER. The length of the CDR3 is 15 residues. V dropped 1 base and J dropped 2 bases, with 8 bases sitting between them. The CDR3, as DNA: TGCGCCAGCAGCCAAGTCGGAGGGACTAATGAAAAACTGTTTTTT. Its translation is CASSQVGGTNEKLFF.

The V gene is TRBV6-5, the J gene TRBJ2-3; D is ambiguous. Trimming pared 7 bases from V and 2 bases from J, leaving 13 bases between. CDR3 length: 14 residues. Germline assignment: CDR1 MNHEY and CDR2 SVGAGI. The DNA for the CDR3 is TGTGCCAGCACCCTCGGGTATACCACAGATACGCAGTATTTT. This sequence encodes CASTLGYTTDTQYF.

This clone was observed a handful of times. This sequence joins TRBV6-4 and TRBJ2-3; D may be TRBD2 (5 bases). Per the germline V gene, CDR1 is MRHNA and CDR2 is SNTAGT. V was clipped by 4 bases and J by 1 base, with 6 bases between them. The CDR3 has 13 residues. The chain's CDR3 is CASSVGGTDTQYF. For the CDR3, the DNA is TGTGCCAGCAGTGTCGGGGGCACAGATACGCAGTATTTT.

The chain is built from TRBV29-1 and TRBJ1-1; 7 bases are a match to TRBD1. Losses at the gene ends were 2 bases for V and 0 bases for J; bases not matched to a gene: 6. This CDR3 comprises 15 residues. Germline V gives CDR1 SQVTM, CDR2 ANQGSEA. In DNA, the CDR3 is TGCAGCGTTGAAAGGGGGCGGCACTTGAACACTGAAGCTTTCTTT. As protein: CSVERGRHLNTEAFF.

This clone was observed a handful of times. This rearrangement joins TRBV29-1 to TRBJ2-3; TRBD2 might be the D (6 bases). Germline V CDR1 and CDR2: SQVTM, ANQGSEA. With 3 bases removed from V and 0 bases from J, the gap between germline ends came to 13 bases. CDR3 length: 15 amino acids. The CDR3 nucleotides are TGCAGCGTTGATGGGGAGGACTATAGCACAGATACGCAGTATTTT. Its translation is CSVDGEDYSTDTQYF.

This clone occurred once. V is TRBV5-4 and J is TRBJ1-3; TRBD1 is a possible D gene (5 bases). The ends were cut back, 0 bases at V and 0 bases at J, with 13 bases in the middle. CDR3 length: 17 amino acids. Germline lookup yields CDR1 SGHNT and CDR2 YYREEE (reference sequence). CDR3 residues: CASSLGDSHPSGNTIYF. The CDR3 DNA is TGTGCCAGCAGCTTGGGCGACAGCCACCCCTCTGGAAACACCATATATTTT.

The rearrangement uses TRBV2 and TRBJ2-5; D possibly corresponds to TRBD2 (5 bases). Germline V gene lookup returns CDR1 SNHLY and CDR2 FYNNEI. With 6 bases removed from V and 7 bases from J, the gap between germline ends came to 12 bases. The CDR3 has 12 amino acids. The CDR3 sequence: CASSGLYGTQYF. DNA of the CDR3: TGTGCCAGCAGCGGACTGTATGGGACCCAGTACTTC.

The chain couples TRBV27 to TRBJ1-2; 7 bases map to TRBD1. CDR1 and CDR2 from the germline V gene are MNHEY and SMNVEV (reference sequence). V lost 7 bases and J lost 7; bases outside the gene matches: 15. This CDR3 is 15 amino acids long. CDR3 loop: CASTKLESAGGGYTF. CDR3 DNA sequence: TGTGCCAGCACTAAATTGGAGTCGGCAGGGGGTGGCTACACCTTC.

The gene calls are TRBV10-1 and TRBJ2-2; D possibly corresponds to TRBD1 (6 bases). The CDR3 runs 15 residues. The V and J ends lost 2 bases and 4 bases respectively, with 11 bases between them. CDR1 is WNHNN and CDR2 is SYGVQD in the germline V gene (reference sequence). CDR3: CASSELTGITGELFF. For the CDR3, the DNA is TGCGCCAGCAGTGAGCTTACAGGGATCACCGGGGAGCTGTTTTTT.

The rearrangement links TRBV5-6 to TRBJ1-2, with TRBD1 identical over 7 bases. CDR3 length: 15 residues. J lost 4 bases, V lost 1 base, and 7 bases had no gene match. The germline V gene encodes CDR1 SGHDT and CDR2 YYEEEE. CDR3 in DNA: TGTGCCAGCAGCTTGAGGCAGGGGGTTATCTATGGCTACACCTTC. Residues: CASSLRQGVIYGYTF. Full variable domain (outside the CDR3, taken from reference TRBV5-6 and TRBJ1-2): DAGVTQSPTHLIKTRGQQVTLRCSPKSGHDTVSWYQQALGQGPQFIFQYYEEEERQRGNFPDRFSGHQFPNYSSELNVNALLLGDSALYLCASSLRQGVIYGYTFGSGTRLTVV.

V is TRBV7-9 and J is TRBJ2-7; 7 nucleotides agree with TRBD1. CDR3 length: 15 residues. The germline V gene encodes CDR1 SEHNR and CDR2 FQNEAQ (reference sequence). V lost 5 bases to trimming and J lost 0 bases; unmatched junction nucleotides: 7. The CDR3 DNA follows: TGTGCCAGCAGCCGGACGACAGGGCCCTCCTACGAGCAGTACTTC. Its translation: CASSRTTGPSYEQYF.

This chain links TRBV28 with TRBJ1-2; 7 bases agree with TRBD1. Trimming removed 1 base from V and 6 bases from J; junction bases left unmatched: 5. The CDR3 runs to 14 residues. CDR1 and CDR2 (germline): MDHEN, SYDVKM. The CDR3 spells CASSLSDRFDGYTF. The CDR3 nucleotides are TGTGCCAGCAGTTTATCGGACAGGTTTGATGGCTACACCTTC.

The chain recombines TRBV4-1 with TRBJ1-5; no reliable D call. Germline values: CDR1 MGHRA, CDR2 YSYEKL. V was shortened by 0 bases and J by 0 bases, with 9 bases between the two germline ends. CDR3 length: 16 amino acids. The CDR3 is CASSQDGGYSNQPQHF. The CDR3 nucleotides are TGCGCCAGCAGCCAAGATGGAGGGTATAGCAATCAGCCCCAGCATTTT.

V gene TRBV11-2 combines with J gene TRBJ2-1, with 7 bases that match TRBD1. Trimming cost V 0 bases and J 10 bases; bases outside gene matches: 6. Germline assignment: CDR1 SGHAT and CDR2 FQNNGV. The CDR3 contains 14 residues. In nucleotides, the CDR3 is TGTGCCAGCAGCTTAGATCGGGCAGGGGGAGAGCAGTTCTTC. Protein product: CASSLDRAGGEQFF.

This clone appeared once. The chain recombines TRBV6-5 with TRBJ1-1; tentatively, D is TRBD1 (6 bases). The CDR3 length is 13 residues. V lost 6 bases and J 7 bases, leaving 15 bases between the germline ends. From germline, CDR1 is MNHEY and CDR2 SVGAGI. CDR3 in amino acids: CASSRRGGSEAFF. The CDR3 DNA reads as TGTGCCAGCAGCCGAAGGGGGGGTAGTGAAGCTTTCTTT.